This T cell receptor beta chain was sequenced in a study of T cells in Graves' hyperthyroidism and ophthalmopathy. As concerns this clonotype: Its antigen remains unidentified.

Study-wide results and limits: Among clonotypes expanded in thyroid above 0.001, most were also found in blood. Ophthalmopathy was separated from stable hyperthyroidism by a 13 V-J model.

Amplified TCR beta CDR3 regions derived from RNA transcripts. The HTBI primer set was used in a first-round RT-PCR of the TCR CDR3. TCRdb reanalysed the multiplex PCR reads using MiXCR and keeps one entry per CDR3 protein. This table holds 600,000 or so distinct CDR3 sequences, roughly 16% found once. The CDR3 spans 12 residues. V lost 2 bases, J lost 6 bases, and 7 bases lay in between. The TCR originated in a woman aged 30 to 39 with Graves' hyperthyroidism. The rearrangement uses TRBV12-3 or TRBV12-4 and TRBJ1-2; D is unresolved. Sequenced sample: blood. Here the CDR3 reads CASSLRQHGYTF. As DNA, the CDR3 is TGTGCCAGCAGTTTAAGGCAGCATGGCTACACCTTC.